The 28 T cell receptor beta chains below all came from one sample that was sequenced in a study of beta chain features in type 1 diabetes. All of the isolated RNA was reverse transcribed, so expressed TCRB transcripts were sequenced. This table comes from immunoSEQ multiplex PCR, and its TCRdb copy is limited to in-frame clones, with some not included. The table lists some 44,000 clones, approximately 48% of them singletons. Source material: stem cell memory CD4+ T cells from blood. The receptors derive from a woman younger than 45 in good health.

The chain combines TRBV28 with TRBJ2-7; a possible D gene is TRBD2 (6 bases). The CDR3 is 14 amino acids. Trimming removed 7 bases at V and 0 bases at J, with 13 bases between. Germline CDR1 is MDHEN and CDR2 is SYDVKM. CDR3 region: CASMMGGNSYEQYF. CDR3 nucleotides: TGTGCCAGCATGATGGGAGGCAACTCCTACGAGCAGTACTTC.

This clone was observed a few times. V is TRBV9 and J is TRBJ2-5, with 9 bases fitting TRBD1. CDR1 and CDR2 (germline): SGDLS, YYNGEE. The CDR3 runs to 15 residues. After removal of 2 bases from V and 7 bases from J, the junction contained 9 bases not matched to a gene. This CDR3 reads CASSVGTGWVGTQYF. The CDR3 region has the DNA TGTGCCAGCAGCGTCGGGACAGGGTGGGTCGGGACCCAGTACTTC.

The gene calls are TRBV29-1 and TRBJ1-2, with 7 bases fitting TRBD1. This CDR3 has 15 residues. Germline V gene sequence: CDR1 SQVTM, CDR2 ANQGSEA. J was trimmed by 0 bases and V by 6 bases; bases with no gene match: 10. CDR3 protein: CSVTGRDRANYGYTF. CDR3 bases: TGCAGCGTAACGGGGAGAGACAGGGCTAACTATGGCTACACCTTC.

This clone was seen a handful of times. This chain joins TRBV11-2 and TRBJ2-2; D is undetermined. The CDR3 totals 14 residues. Germline V lookup: CDR1 SGHAT, CDR2 FQNNGV. The ends were cut back, 5 bases at V and 1 base at J, with 8 bases in the middle. CDR3 coding DNA: TGTGCCAGCAGCCCGCAGGTGAACACCGGGGAGCTGTTTTTT. Translating gives CASSPQVNTGELFF.

This sequence joins TRBV2 and TRBJ2-7; 7 bases are shared with TRBD2. CDR1 and CDR2 from the germline V gene are SNHLY and FYNNEI. This CDR3 has 14 residues. V dropped 6 bases and J dropped 0; count of bases not matched to a gene: 5. CDR3 residues: CASRTGGSSYEQYF. In nucleotides, the CDR3 is TGTGCCAGCAGAACGGGCGGGAGCTCCTACGAGCAGTACTTC.

With respect to this clone: A read error may produce the germline difference seen at one junction end. Other nucleotide sequences in the sample specify the same CDR3. The chain is built from TRBV7-2 and TRBJ1-5, with TRBD1 as a possible D gene (5 bases). The germline V gene has CDR1 SGHTA and CDR2 FQGNSA. The CDR3 runs to 14 residues. The CDR3 DNA is TGTGCCAGCAGCTTAGAGGGGTGGCAGCAGCCCCAGCACTTT. Its translation is CASSLEGWQQPQHF.

The chain has TRBV4-3 and TRBJ2-5, with a tentative D call TRBD2 (5 bases). The germline V gene encodes CDR1 LGHNA and CDR2 YSLEER. The CDR3 covers 15 residues. Trimming pared 0 bases from V and 1 base from J, leaving 9 bases between. The CDR3 sequence: CASSQDYRGQETQYF. CDR3 DNA: TGCGCCAGCAGCCAAGATTATCGGGGCCAAGAGACCCAGTACTTC.

This chain uses TRBV2 with TRBJ1-1; maybe TRBD1 (6 bases). The CDR3 has 14 amino acids. V was trimmed by 2 bases and J by 4 bases, leaving 11 bases between them. Germline V lookup: CDR1 SNHLY, CDR2 FYNNEI. The CDR3 DNA sequence: TGTGCCAGCAGTGAACAGGGGAAGGGCACTGAAGCTTTCTTT. Its protein product is CASSEQGKGTEAFF. The full variable domain, completed using reference TRBV2 and TRBJ1-1, is EPEVTQTPSHQVTQMGQEVILRCVPISNHLYFYWYRQILGQKVEFLVSFYNNEISEKSEIFDDQFSVERPDGSNFTLKIRSTKLEDSAMYFCASSEQGKGTEAFFGQGTRLTVV.

The chain employs TRBV18 and TRBJ1-2; D unresolved. With 0 bases removed from V and 4 bases from J, the gap between germline ends came to 9 bases. The length of the CDR3 is 14 residues. CDR1 is KGHSH and CDR2 is LQKENI in the germline V gene. DNA of the CDR3: TGTGCCAGCTCACCACCATCGGCAGGCTATGGCTACACCTTC. It specifies CASSPPSAGYGYTF.

This clone occurred a few times. The genes are TRBV11-2 and TRBJ2-2; D call uncertain. The V gene lost 7 bases and the J gene lost 7 bases, with 10 bases spanning the gap. The CDR3 sequence is 12 residues long. Germline V gene sequence: CDR1 SGHAT, CDR2 FQNNGV. The CDR3 coding sequence is TGTGCCAGCATAAACAGAGTCGGGGAGCTGTTTTTT. Translation gives CASINRVGELFF.

The sample holds a few counts of this clone. The chain combines TRBV30 with TRBJ2-3; the D gene is possibly TRBD1 (5 bases). The CDR3 has 14 amino acids. CDR1 and CDR2 from the germline V gene are GTSNPN and SVGIG (reference sequence). Trimming cost V 0 bases and J 7 bases, with 14 bases left between them. The CDR3 protein is CAWSVGLTPHTQYF. DNA for the CDR3: TGTGCCTGGAGTGTGGGGCTAACCCCCCATACGCAGTATTTT.

This clone was detected once. The chain recombines TRBV4-2 with TRBJ2-5; D not certain. The J call may be in error: the DNA end matches TRBJ2-7 better. This CDR3 spans 17 amino acids. CDR1 and CDR2 (germline): LGHNA, YNFKEQ. The CDR3 region has the DNA TGTGCCAGCAGCCAAGATCTTCAGCGTTGGAGCTCCTACGAGCAGTACTTC. The encoded protein is CASSQDLQRWSSYEQYF.

The V and J genes are TRBV5-1 and TRBJ2-1, with a possible D match to TRBD2 (6 bases). The V and J ends lost 0 bases and 7 bases respectively, with 17 bases between them. CDR1 SGHRS and CDR2 YFSETQ come from the germline V gene. The CDR3 length is 16 residues. The CDR3 nucleotides read TGCGCCAGCAGCTTGGGGCTAGCGAACCGCCAGAATGAGCAGTTCTTC. Translating it yields CASSLGLANRQNEQFF.

The genes are TRBV18 and TRBJ1-5; no reliable D call. V lost 2 bases, J lost 5 bases, and 10 bases lay in between. CDR3 size: 14 residues. Germline V CDR1 and CDR2: KGHSH, LQKENI. CDR3 bases: TGTGCCAGCTCACCAGGGAGAGTAGATCAGCCCCAGCATTTT. It codes for CASSPGRVDQPQHF.

This clone was counted only a few times. The rearrangement uses TRBV25-1 and TRBJ2-7; 11 nucleotides line up with TRBD2. Trimming removed 2 bases from V and 3 bases from J; junction bases left unmatched: 3. There are 15 residues in the CDR3. Germline lookup yields CDR1 MGHDK and CDR2 SYGVNS. The CDR3 region is CASSEPGTSGYEQYF. CDR3 coding DNA: TGTGCCAGCAGTGAACCCGGGACTAGCGGCTACGAGCAGTACTTC.

There are a few counts of this clone. The CDR3 reads CASTEIGAHNEQFF. The CDR3 nucleotides read TGTGCCAGCACCGAGATAGGGGCCCACAATGAGCAGTTCTTC. The V gene is TRBV7-9, the J gene TRBJ2-1; tentative D call: TRBD1 (5 bases). The germline gives CDR1 SEHNR, CDR2 FQNEAQ (reference sequence). CDR3 size: 14 residues. V was shortened by 7 bases and J by 5 bases, with 15 bases between the two germline ends.

This sequence joins TRBV10-3 and TRBJ2-1; TRBD2 matches 9 bases. Germline trimming cut 1 base from V and 5 bases from J; bases unmatched to any gene: 6. The CDR3 contains 16 residues. Looked up from germline, CDR1 is ENHRY and CDR2 is SYGVKD. CDR3 nucleotides: TGTGCCATCAGTGAGTACGAAGGACTAGCGAACAATGAGCAGTTCTTC. Residues: CAISEYEGLANNEQFF.

V and J are TRBV28 and TRBJ2-7, with D unclear. Trimming removed 4 bases at V and 0 bases at J, with 4 bases between. The length of the CDR3 is 12 residues. Germline V gives CDR1 MDHEN, CDR2 SYDVKM. The CDR3 DNA reads TGTGCCAGCAGTTCGTACTCCTACGAGCAGTACTTC. It yields the protein CASSSYSYEQYF.

The rearrangement uses TRBV20-1 and TRBJ2-4; TRBD2 matches at 7 bases. Germline V CDR1 and CDR2: DFQATT, SNEGSKA (reference sequence). The CDR3 is made up of 10 amino acids. The CDR3 spells CRAGPLDQYF. The CDR3 nucleotides are TGCAGAGCGGGACCTCTTGATCAGTACTTC.

The chain couples TRBV7-2 to TRBJ2-7, with 8 nucleotides matching TRBD2. V dropped 1 base and J dropped 3; count of bases not matched to a gene: 8. The CDR3 has 16 amino acids. CDR1 and CDR2 (germline): SGHTA, FQGNSA. The CDR3 nucleotides are TGTGCCAGCAGCTTAGGCACCGGGACTAGTTACTACGAGCAGTACTTC. This codes for CASSLGTGTSYYEQYF.

The chain links TRBV18 to TRBJ2-1; 11 positions agree with TRBD2. CDR3 size: 17 residues. With 0 bases clipped from V and 2 bases from J, the junction kept 3 bases outside the gene matches. CDR1 KGHSH and CDR2 LQKENI come from the germline V gene. CDR3 amino acids: CASSPPTSGSPYNEQFF. The CDR3 DNA sequence: TGTGCCAGCTCACCACCCACTAGCGGGAGTCCCTACAATGAGCAGTTCTTC. Using reference TRBV18 and TRBJ2-1 for the parts outside the CDR3, the full variable domain is NAGVMQNPRHLVRRRGQEARLRCSPMKGHSHVYWYRQLPEEGLKFMVYLQKENIIDESGMPKERFSAEFPKEGPSILRIQQVVRGDSAAYFCASSPPTSGSPYNEQFFGPGTRLTVL.

CDR3 amino acids: CASSPALAGAGEQYF. CDR3 DNA sequence: TGTGCCAGCTCACCCGCTCTAGCGGGTGCCGGCGAGCAGTACTTC. J is TRBJ2-7 and V is TRBV18; 8 positions agree with TRBD2. This CDR3 spans 15 amino acids. Germline values: CDR1 KGHSH, CDR2 LQKENI. The trim removed 3 bases at V and 6 bases at J, leaving 10 bases unmatched.

This clone was seen only a few times. The J gene is TRBJ2-1, the V gene TRBV18, with 9 positions matching TRBD2. V trimming: 3 bases; J trimming: 0 bases; junction bases outside the gene matches: 3. The CDR3 covers 16 residues. Germline lookup yields CDR1 KGHSH and CDR2 LQKENI. CDR3 sequence: CASSPRLADSYNEQFF. The DNA for the CDR3 is TGTGCCAGCTCACCGCGACTAGCGGACTCCTACAATGAGCAGTTCTTC.

This chain uses TRBV6-5 with TRBJ2-2; D is uncertain. The V gene's germline CDR1 is MNHEY and CDR2 SVGAGI. The CDR3 runs to 16 residues. V was shortened by 2 bases and J by 4 bases, with 14 bases between the two germline ends. Here the CDR3 reads CASSYEAVAPTGELFF. The CDR3 DNA is TGTGCCAGCAGTTACGAGGCGGTAGCCCCCACCGGGGAGCTGTTTTTT.

The gene calls are TRBV2 and TRBJ2-7; D might be TRBD2 (5 bases). Germline assignment: CDR1 SNHLY and CDR2 FYNNEI. This CDR3 has 17 residues. The V end lost 2 bases, the J end lost 4 bases, and 21 bases lay between the germline ends. CDR3 residues: CASSESGAGANLYEQYF. CDR3 DNA sequence: TGTGCCAGCAGTGAAAGCGGTGCCGGAGCCAACCTTTACGAGCAGTACTTC.

A few counts support this clone. The chain recombines TRBV4-3 with TRBJ2-1; D gene uncertain. V lost 0 bases to trimming and J lost 1 base, with 10 bases between them. The CDR3 spans 16 residues. Germline CDR1 LGHNA, CDR2 YSLEER. CDR3 bases: TGCGCCAGCAGCCAAGATGGATTAGCTTCCTACAATGAGCAGTTCTTC. Its protein is CASSQDGLASYNEQFF.

The table lists this clone with a few counts. The rearrangement joins TRBV9 to TRBJ2-7; TRBD2 matches at 15 bases. The germline CDR1 and CDR2 sequences are SGDLS and YYNGEE. Trimming removed 3 bases from V and 4 bases from J; junction bases left unmatched: 5. The CDR3 runs 16 residues. In DNA, the CDR3 is TGTGCCAGCAGCGCGGGACTAGCGGGAGGTGGGTACGAGCAGTACTTC. It translates to CASSAGLAGGGYEQYF. The full variable domain, rest sourced from reference TRBV9 and TRBJ2-7, is DSGVTQTPKHLITATGQRVTLRCSPRSGDLSVYWYQQSLDQGLQFLIQYYNGEERAKGNILERFSAQQFPDLHSELNLSSLELGDSALYFCASSAGLAGGGYEQYFGPGTRLTVT.

This clone appeared a few times. This sequence joins TRBV2 and TRBJ2-7; TRBD2 aligns across 8 bases. This CDR3 contains 13 residues. Germline V CDR1 and CDR2: SNHLY, FYNNEI. V trimming: 11 bases; J trimming: 1 base; junction bases outside the gene matches: 7. CDR3 protein: CAGGLEDSYEQYF. The CDR3 DNA reads as TGTGCCGGGGGACTAGAAGATTCCTACGAGCAGTACTTC.